This T cell receptor (beta chain) stems from a study of type 1 and type 2 diabetes patients. Approximately 10 milliliters of peripheral blood were collected from each participant. Genomic DNA was the PCR template. A primer set of 30 forward and 13 reverse primers amplified the CDR3. TCRdb re-called the multiplex PCR reads with MiXCR, one entry per CDR3 protein. The sample has more than 250,000 distinct CDR3 sequences, approximately 50% seen once. From germline, CDR1 is PRHDT and CDR2 FYEKMQ (reference sequence). The length of the CDR3 is 15 residues. V was shortened by 5 bases and J by 7 bases, with 21 bases between the two germline ends.

The sequenced sample was peripheral blood mononuclear cells (PBMCs). This TCR was recovered from a man younger than 35 with type 2 diabetes. The chain recombines TRBV13 with TRBJ2-7; D may be TRBD2 (5 bases). CDR3 sequence (DNA): TGTGCCAGCAGCAGAGGGCCCGACCAACTACGAGAGCAGTACTTC. As protein: CASSRGPDQLREQYF.